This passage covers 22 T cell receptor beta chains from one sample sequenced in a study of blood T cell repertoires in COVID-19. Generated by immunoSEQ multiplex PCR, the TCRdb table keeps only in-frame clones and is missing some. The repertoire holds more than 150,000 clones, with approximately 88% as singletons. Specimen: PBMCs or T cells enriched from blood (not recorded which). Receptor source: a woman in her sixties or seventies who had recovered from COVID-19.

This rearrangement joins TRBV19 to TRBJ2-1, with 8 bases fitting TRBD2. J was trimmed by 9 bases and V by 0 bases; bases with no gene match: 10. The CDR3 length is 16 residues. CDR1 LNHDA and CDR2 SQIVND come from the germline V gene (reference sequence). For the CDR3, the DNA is TGTGCCAGTAGTATAGATCCCAGGACTAGCTCCGGTGAGCAGTTCTTC. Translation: CASSIDPRTSSGEQFF. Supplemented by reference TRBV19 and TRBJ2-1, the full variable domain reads DGGITQSPKYLFRKEGQNVTLSCEQNLNHDAMYWYRQDPGQGLRLIYYSQIVNDFQKGDIAEGYSVSREKKESFPLTVTSAQKNPTAFYLCASSIDPRTSSGEQFFGPGTRLTVL.

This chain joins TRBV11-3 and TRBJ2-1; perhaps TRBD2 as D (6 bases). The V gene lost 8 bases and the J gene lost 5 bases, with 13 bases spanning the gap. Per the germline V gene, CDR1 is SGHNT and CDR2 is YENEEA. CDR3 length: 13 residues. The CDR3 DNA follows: TGTGCCAGCGGTACTAGCCAAAACAATGAGCAGTTCTTC. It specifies CASGTSQNNEQFF.

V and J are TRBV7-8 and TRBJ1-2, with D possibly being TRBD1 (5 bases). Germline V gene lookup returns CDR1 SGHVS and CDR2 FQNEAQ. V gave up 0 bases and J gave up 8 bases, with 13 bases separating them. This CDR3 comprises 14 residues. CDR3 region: CASSLAGVEIGYTF. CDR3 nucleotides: TGTGCCAGCAGCTTAGCAGGGGTGGAAATAGGCTACACCTTC.

In nucleotides, the CDR3 is TGTGCCATCAGTGATCCCAGGGGGCACACTGAAGCTTTCTTT. Amino acids: CAISDPRGHTEAFF. The gene calls are TRBV10-3 and TRBJ1-1, with TRBD1 matching 8 bases. The trim removed 3 bases at V and 3 bases at J, leaving 3 bases unmatched. The germline gives CDR1 ENHRY, CDR2 SYGVKD. The CDR3 covers 14 residues.

The CDR3 bases are TGTGCCAGCCAGACTAGCGGGTTTTACGAGCAGTACTTC. The encoded protein is CASQTSGFYEQYF. The chain joins TRBV28 to TRBJ2-7; 10 bases line up with TRBD2. Germline loops: CDR1 MDHEN, CDR2 SYDVKM. The CDR3 loop spans 13 amino acids. The V segment lost 8 bases and the J segment 4 bases; nucleotides outside the gene matches: 5.

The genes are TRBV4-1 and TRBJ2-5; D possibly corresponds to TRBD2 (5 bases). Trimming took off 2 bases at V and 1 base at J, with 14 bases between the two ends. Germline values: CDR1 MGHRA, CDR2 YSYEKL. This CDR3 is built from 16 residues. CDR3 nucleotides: TGCGCCAGCAGCCAAATGTCCCCGAGGGTCCAAGAGACCCAGTACTTC. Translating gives CASSQMSPRVQETQYF.

The CDR3 loop reads CASSFSGGHEQFF. For the CDR3, the DNA is TGTGCCAGCAGCTTTTCCGGGGGGCATGAGCAGTTCTTC. The gene calls are TRBV5-6 and TRBJ2-1; D might be TRBD2 (7 bases). CDR1 is SGHDT and CDR2 is YYEEEE in the germline V gene. The V and J ends lost 2 bases and 8 bases respectively, with 11 bases between them. There are 13 residues in the CDR3.

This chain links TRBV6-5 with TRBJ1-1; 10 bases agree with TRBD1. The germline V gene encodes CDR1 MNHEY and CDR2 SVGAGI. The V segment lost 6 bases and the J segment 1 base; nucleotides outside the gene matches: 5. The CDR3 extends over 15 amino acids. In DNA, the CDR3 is TGTGCCAGCAGGGGTTGGACAGGGGGGAACACTGAAGCTTTCTTT. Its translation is CASRGWTGGNTEAFF.

Here the CDR3 reads CATSRVVGVPYGYTF. CDR3 nucleotides: TGTGCCACCAGCAGAGTCGTAGGGGTTCCCTATGGCTACACCTTC. The rearrangement joins TRBV15 to TRBJ1-2; TRBD1 is a possible D gene (5 bases). Per the germline V gene, CDR1 is LNHNV and CDR2 is YYDKDF (reference sequence). The V and J ends lost 1 base and 4 bases respectively, with 13 bases between them. The CDR3 length is 15 residues.

The CDR3 coding sequence is TGTGCCAGCACGGGGGTAATCACTGAAGCTTTCTTT. Translating gives CASTGVITEAFF. This rearrangement joins TRBV2 to TRBJ1-1; perhaps TRBD1 as D (5 bases). V dropped 7 bases and J dropped 4 bases, with 10 bases sitting between them. This CDR3 comprises 12 residues. Germline V gives CDR1 SNHLY, CDR2 FYNNEI.

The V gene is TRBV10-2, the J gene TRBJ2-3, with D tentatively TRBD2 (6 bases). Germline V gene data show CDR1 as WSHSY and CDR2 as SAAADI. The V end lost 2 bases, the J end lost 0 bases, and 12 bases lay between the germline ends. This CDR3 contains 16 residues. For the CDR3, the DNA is TGCGCCAGCAGTGAGGCACCGGGACTGAGCACAGATACGCAGTATTTT. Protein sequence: CASSEAPGLSTDTQYF.

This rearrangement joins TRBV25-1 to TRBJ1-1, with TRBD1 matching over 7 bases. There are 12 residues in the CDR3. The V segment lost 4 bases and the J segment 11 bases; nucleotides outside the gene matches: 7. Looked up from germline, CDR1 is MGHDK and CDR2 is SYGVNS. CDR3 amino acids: CASSGPTGRAFF. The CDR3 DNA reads TGTGCCAGCAGTGGCCCGACAGGGAGGGCTTTCTTT.

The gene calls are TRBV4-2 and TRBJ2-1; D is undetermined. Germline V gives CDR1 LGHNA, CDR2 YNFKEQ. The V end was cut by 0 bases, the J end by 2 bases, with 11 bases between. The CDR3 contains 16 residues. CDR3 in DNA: TGTGCCAGCAGCCAAGAGGGCAGCAGTGCCTACAATGAGCAGTTCTTC. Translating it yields CASSQEGSSAYNEQFF.

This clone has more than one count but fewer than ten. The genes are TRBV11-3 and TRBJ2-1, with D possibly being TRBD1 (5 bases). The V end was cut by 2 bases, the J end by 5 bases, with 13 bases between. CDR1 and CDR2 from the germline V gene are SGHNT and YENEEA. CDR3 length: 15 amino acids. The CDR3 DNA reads TGTGCCAGCAGCTTATTTGCAGGGCGTAACAATGAGCAGTTCTTC. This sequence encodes CASSLFAGRNNEQFF.

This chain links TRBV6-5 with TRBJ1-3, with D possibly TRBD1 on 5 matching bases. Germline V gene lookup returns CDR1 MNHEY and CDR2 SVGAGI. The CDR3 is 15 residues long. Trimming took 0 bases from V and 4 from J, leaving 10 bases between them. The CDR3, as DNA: TGTGCCAGCAGTTACTCGTGGGGCGTCGGAAACACCATATATTTT. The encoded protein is CASSYSWGVGNTIYF.

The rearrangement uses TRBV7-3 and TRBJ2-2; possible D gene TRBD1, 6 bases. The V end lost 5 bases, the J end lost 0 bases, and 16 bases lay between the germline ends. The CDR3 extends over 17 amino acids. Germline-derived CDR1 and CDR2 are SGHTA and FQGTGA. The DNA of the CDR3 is TGTGCCAGCAGCCTCCGACCGACAGGTTCGAACACCGGGGAGCTGTTTTTT. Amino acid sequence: CASSLRPTGSNTGELFF. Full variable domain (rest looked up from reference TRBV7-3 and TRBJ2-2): GAGVSQTPSNKVTEKGKYVELRCDPISGHTALYWYRQSLGQGPEFLIYFQGTGAADDSGLPNDRFFAVRPEGSVSTLKIQRTERGDSAVYLCASSLRPTGSNTGELFFGEGSRLTVL.

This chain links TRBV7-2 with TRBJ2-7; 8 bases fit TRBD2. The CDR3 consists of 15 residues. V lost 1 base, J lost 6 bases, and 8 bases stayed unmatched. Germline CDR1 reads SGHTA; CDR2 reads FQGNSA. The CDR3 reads CASSLDSGGLREQYF. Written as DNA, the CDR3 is TGTGCCAGCAGCTTAGACAGCGGGGGACTCCGCGAGCAGTACTTC.

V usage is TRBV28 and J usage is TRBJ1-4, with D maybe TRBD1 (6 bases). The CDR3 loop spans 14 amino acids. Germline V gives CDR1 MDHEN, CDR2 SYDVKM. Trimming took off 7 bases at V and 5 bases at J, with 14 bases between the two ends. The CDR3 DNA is TGTGCCAGCAATATAGCGGGGGCAAATGAAAAACTGTTTTTT. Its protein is CASNIAGANEKLFF.

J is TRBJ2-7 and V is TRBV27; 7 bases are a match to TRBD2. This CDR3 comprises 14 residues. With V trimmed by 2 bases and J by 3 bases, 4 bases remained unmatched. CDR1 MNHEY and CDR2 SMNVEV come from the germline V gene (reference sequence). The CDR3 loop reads CASSLDGDYYEQYF. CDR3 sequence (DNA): TGTGCCAGCAGTTTAGATGGGGACTACTACGAGCAGTACTTC.

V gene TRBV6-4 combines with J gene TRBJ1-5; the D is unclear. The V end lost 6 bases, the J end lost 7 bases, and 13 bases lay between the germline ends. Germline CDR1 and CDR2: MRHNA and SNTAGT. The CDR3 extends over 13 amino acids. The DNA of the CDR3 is TGTGCCAGCAGCGTCGAGAGAGGACAGCCCCAGCATTTT. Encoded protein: CASSVERGQPQHF.

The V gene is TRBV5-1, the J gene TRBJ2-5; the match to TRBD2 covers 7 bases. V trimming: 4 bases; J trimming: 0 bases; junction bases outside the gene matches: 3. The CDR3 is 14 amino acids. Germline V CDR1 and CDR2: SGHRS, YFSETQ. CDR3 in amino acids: CASSPGTNQETQYF. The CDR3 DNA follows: TGCGCCAGCAGCCCCGGGACTAACCAAGAGACCCAGTACTTC.

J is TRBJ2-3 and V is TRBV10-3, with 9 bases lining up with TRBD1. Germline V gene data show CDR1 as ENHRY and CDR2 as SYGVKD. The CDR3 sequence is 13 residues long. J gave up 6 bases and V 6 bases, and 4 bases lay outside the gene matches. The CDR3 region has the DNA TGTGCCATCAGCCGGGACAGGGACGATACGCAGTATTTT. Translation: CAISRDRDDTQYF.